Below are 10 T cell receptor beta chains sequenced from a single sample in a study of blood T cell repertoires in COVID-19. Sequencing used immunoSEQ multiplex PCR; TCRdb keeps in-frame clones, though not all of them. The sample yields roughly 150,000 clones, about 89% seen once. Sequenced input: peripheral blood. These receptor sequences come from a man aged 55 to 70 with active or convalescent COVID-19.

This sequence joins TRBV28 and TRBJ1-5; D gene unclear. V was trimmed by 4 bases and J by 1 base, leaving 8 bases between them. This CDR3 contains 14 residues. Germline loops: CDR1 MDHEN, CDR2 SYDVKM. The CDR3 region has the DNA TGTGCCAGCAGTTCAGGTTTAAGCAATCAGCCCCAGCATTTT. This sequence encodes CASSSGLSNQPQHF.

This clone appeared a single time. J is TRBJ2-7 and V is TRBV30; 10 bases are a match to TRBD2. J gave up 5 bases and V 8 bases, and 12 bases lay outside the gene matches. Looked up from germline, CDR1 is GTSNPN and CDR2 is SVGIG (reference sequence). This CDR3 spans 14 amino acids. CDR3 in DNA: TGTGCCGCCCCTAGCGGGAGAGGTGCCCACGAGCAGTACTTC. Its protein is CAAPSGRGAHEQYF.

CDR3 nucleotide sequence: TGTGCCAGCAGTTTCTCGCAGGGCGGGAAGACCCAGTACTTC. Translation: CASSFSQGGKTQYF. The genes are TRBV28 and TRBJ2-5, with D perhaps matching TRBD2 (6 bases). This CDR3 is 14 amino acids long. V gave up 3 bases and J gave up 6 bases, with 14 bases separating them. CDR1 and CDR2 (germline): MDHEN, SYDVKM.

V usage is TRBV6-6 and J usage is TRBJ2-1; D unclear. This CDR3 has 12 amino acids. CDR1 and CDR2 (germline): MNHNY, SVGAGI (reference sequence). V was shortened by 5 bases and J by 6 bases, with 8 bases between the two germline ends. CDR3 bases: TGTGCCAGCAGTCCCTCGCGCAATGAGCAGTTCTTC. Protein: CASSPSRNEQFF.

This chain links TRBV10-3 with TRBJ1-3; a weak D match, TRBD1 (5 bases). The CDR3 totals 14 residues. Germline V lookup: CDR1 ENHRY, CDR2 SYGVKD. V shed 5 bases and J shed 3 bases, with 11 bases lying between them. The CDR3 nucleotides read TGTGCCATCAGTCAGGGTCCAGATGGAAACACCATATATTTT. Protein product: CAISQGPDGNTIYF.

The chain is built from TRBV7-2 and TRBJ1-4, with D tentatively TRBD1 (6 bases). CDR3 length: 15 amino acids. In germline, CDR1 is SGHTA, CDR2 FQGNSA. V was clipped by 5 bases and J by 0 bases, with 10 bases between them. CDR3 residues: CASSPGTTTNEKLFF. The CDR3 nucleotides read TGTGCCAGCAGCCCAGGGACAACAACTAATGAAAAACTGTTTTTT.

This chain uses TRBV12-5 with TRBJ2-1; 7 positions match TRBD1. From germline, CDR1 is LGHNT and CDR2 FRNRAP. The CDR3 is 15 amino acids. J lost 5 bases, V lost 5 bases, and 9 bases had no gene match. Here the CDR3 reads CASGPGTAANNEQFF. The CDR3 coding sequence is TGTGCTAGTGGTCCGGGGACAGCGGCTAACAATGAGCAGTTCTTC.

This chain links TRBV2 with TRBJ2-3; the D is unclear. Germline V gene data show CDR1 as SNHLY and CDR2 as FYNNEI. V was clipped by 1 base and J by 4 bases, with 9 bases between them. The CDR3 extends over 14 amino acids. As DNA, the CDR3 is TGTGCCAGCAGTGAAGGGGCTTGGGCAGATACGCAGTATTTT. Amino acid sequence: CASSEGAWADTQYF.

V gene TRBV5-6 combines with J gene TRBJ1-2, with 9 bases lining up with TRBD1. Germline CDR1 reads SGHDT; CDR2 reads YYEEEE. The junction had 8 bases not matched to a gene; V was cut back by 4 bases and J by 4 bases. This CDR3 is 15 amino acids long. DNA of the CDR3: TGTGCCAGCAGCCCTAGGACAGGGGTACGCTATGGCTACACCTTC. Its protein product is CASSPRTGVRYGYTF.

This clone was seen ten or more times. The chain couples TRBV5-4 to TRBJ2-7; D is perhaps TRBD1 (5 bases). This CDR3 comprises 18 residues. The germline V gene encodes CDR1 SGHNT and CDR2 YYREEE (reference sequence). Deletions cut 3 bases from V and 2 bases from J, with 24 bases between. CDR3 region: CASSSTIRTLIHPYEQYF. CDR3 sequence (DNA): TGTGCCAGCAGCTCAACGATCCGGACACTTATCCATCCCTACGAGCAGTACTTC. Filled out from reference TRBV5-4 and TRBJ2-7, the complete variable domain reads ETGVTQSPTHLIKTRGQQVTLRCSSQSGHNTVSWYQQALGQGPQFIFQYYREEENGRGNFPPRFSGLQFPNYSSELNVNALELDDSALYLCASSSTIRTLIHPYEQYFGPGTRLTVT.